The rows below give T cell receptor beta chains drawn from one sample of a study of cytomegalovirus exposure and HLA in healthy donors. Libraries were prepared by immunoSEQ multiplex PCR; TCRdb keeps only in-frame clonotypes and omits some of them. The table lists approximately 100,000 clones, 70% of them singletons. The sequenced sample consisted of PBMCs. The source of these receptors is a man in his forties in good health and CMV-seropositive. Both conserved end residues are part of each CDR3. Fields, in order: V gene, J gene, D gene, clone size, CDR3 DNA, CDR3 protein. D genes are given only for firm matches. Where a row states a size, it is once, few, many or the class of an expanded clone; other rows omit it.

V gene: TRBV9
J gene: TRBJ2-3
D gene: .
clone size: once
CDR3 DNA: TGTGCCAGCAGACGAAGGGGAACTAGCACAGATACGCAGTATTTT
CDR3 protein: CASRRRGTSTDTQYF

V gene: TRBV9
J gene: TRBJ2-3
D gene: .
clone size: .
CDR3 DNA: TGTGCCAGCAGCGTCTCGAGTTTCACAGATACGCAGTATTTT
CDR3 protein: CASSVSSFTDTQYF

V gene: TRBV7-9
J gene: TRBJ2-1
D gene: .
clone size: .
CDR3 DNA: TGTGCCAGCAGCTTACAGGGGGAGGCGGGCAATGAGCAGTTCTTC
CDR3 protein: CASSLQGEAGNEQFF

V gene: TRBV30
J gene: TRBJ1-5
D gene: .
clone size: .
CDR3 DNA: TGTGCCTGGAGTAGGGGGGGTCAGCCCCAGCATTTT
CDR3 protein: CAWSRGGQPQHF

V gene: TRBV7-3
J gene: TRBJ1-2
D gene: .
clone size: .
CDR3 DNA: TGTGCCAGCAGCTTAAACGGAGATACTAACTATGGCTACACCTTC
CDR3 protein: CASSLNGDTNYGYTF

V gene: TRBV7-2
J gene: TRBJ2-5
D gene: TRBD2
clone size: .
CDR3 DNA: TGTGCCAGCAGCTTAGGACTAGCGGAAGAGACCCAGTACTTC
CDR3 protein: CASSLGLAEETQYF

V gene: TRBV7-2
J gene: TRBJ1-1
D gene: .
clone size: .
CDR3 DNA: TGTGCCAGCAGCCGGTTATTGAACACTGAAGCTTTCTTT
CDR3 protein: CASSRLLNTEAFF

V gene: TRBV6-1
J gene: TRBJ1-2
D gene: TRBD1
clone size: .
CDR3 DNA: TGTGCCAGCACCAGCCGGGACAGGACCTATGGCTACACCTTC
CDR3 protein: CASTSRDRTYGYTF

V gene: TRBV5-1
J gene: TRBJ2-7
D gene: .
clone size: .
CDR3 DNA: TGCGCCAGCAGCCGAGCTTACAGTGACGACGAGCAGTACTTC
CDR3 protein: CASSRAYSDDEQYF

V gene: TRBV7-6
J gene: TRBJ2-4
D gene: .
clone size: few
CDR3 DNA: TGTGCCAGCAGCTATCCGGGATCCAAAAACATTCAGTACTTC
CDR3 protein: CASSYPGSKNIQYF

V gene: TRBV10-1
J gene: TRBJ1-5
D gene: .
clone size: few
CDR3 DNA: TGCGCCAGCACCAGAGACAGGCGGGCGGATCAGCCCCAGCATTTT
CDR3 protein: CASTRDRRADQPQHF

V gene: TRBV2
J gene: TRBJ1-5
D gene: .
clone size: .
CDR3 DNA: TGTGCCAGCAGTGTTGGGCGTACAAGCAATCAGCCCCAGCATTTT
CDR3 protein: CASSVGRTSNQPQHF

V gene: TRBV7-9
J gene: TRBJ1-2
D gene: .
clone size: .
CDR3 DNA: TGTGCCATCGACGGGGGAGTGCGCTATGGCTACACCTTC
CDR3 protein: CAIDGGVRYGYTF

V gene: TRBV30
J gene: TRBJ1-1
D gene: .
clone size: .
CDR3 DNA: TGTGCCTGGAGTAAGGGGCTTTCAACTTCCCTGAACACTGAAGCTTTCTTT
CDR3 protein: CAWSKGLSTSLNTEAFF

V gene: TRBV5-1
J gene: TRBJ2-1
D gene: .
clone size: .
CDR3 DNA: TGCGCCAGCAGCAGAGATACTCTCTTTGAGCAGTTCTTC
CDR3 protein: CASSRDTLFEQFF

V gene: TRBV5-1
J gene: TRBJ2-7
D gene: TRBD2
clone size: few
CDR3 DNA: TGCGCCAGCAGCAGGGACGTGGCGGGAGAGGTCGAGCAGTACTTC
CDR3 protein: CASSRDVAGEVEQYF

V gene: TRBV6-5
J gene: TRBJ1-4
D gene: .
clone size: few
CDR3 DNA: TGTGCCAGCAGTTCCTCCAGGGGTCGGGAAAAACTGTTTTTT
CDR3 protein: CASSSSRGREKLFF

V gene: TRBV5-1
J gene: TRBJ1-1
D gene: .
clone size: .
CDR3 DNA: TGCGCCAGCAGCTTGGTTAGGGGTATGAACACTGAAGCTTTCTTT
CDR3 protein: CASSLVRGMNTEAFF

V gene: TRBV19
J gene: TRBJ2-1
D gene: .
clone size: .
CDR3 DNA: TGTGCCAGTAGTATCCAGGATTACAATGAGCAGTTCTTC
CDR3 protein: CASSIQDYNEQFF

V gene: TRBV10-1
J gene: TRBJ2-2
D gene: TRBD2
clone size: .
CDR3 DNA: TGCGCCAGGCGGGGGTATTCTCGACCGAACACCGGGGAGCTGTTTTTT
CDR3 protein: CARRGYSRPNTGELFF

V gene: TRBV7-9
J gene: TRBJ1-3
D gene: .
clone size: .
CDR3 DNA: TGTGCCAGCAGCTTAGAAGACAGCTCTGGAAACACCATATATTTT
CDR3 protein: CASSLEDSSGNTIYF

V gene: TRBV5-1
J gene: TRBJ2-3
D gene: TRBD1
clone size: .
CDR3 DNA: TGCGCCAGCAGCTCGGGACAGGGCGTCACAGATACGCAGTATTTT
CDR3 protein: CASSSGQGVTDTQYF

V gene: TRBV19
J gene: TRBJ1-2
D gene: TRBD1
clone size: .
CDR3 DNA: TGTGCCAGTAGTTTGGCGGGACAGTCCTATGGCTACACCTTC
CDR3 protein: CASSLAGQSYGYTF

V gene: TRBV29-1
J gene: TRBJ1-4
D gene: .
clone size: .
CDR3 DNA: TGCAGCGTTCCAGGGGCTGGTGAAAAACTGTTTTTT
CDR3 protein: CSVPGAGEKLFF

V gene: TRBV5-1
J gene: TRBJ1-5
D gene: TRBD1
clone size: .
CDR3 DNA: TGCGCCAGCAGCGTAACAGGGGAGGTTAATCAGCCCCAGCATTTT
CDR3 protein: CASSVTGEVNQPQHF

V gene: TRBV15
J gene: TRBJ1-4
D gene: TRBD1
clone size: .
CDR3 DNA: TGTGCCACCAGCAGAGTCATAGGACAGGGACGTGAAAAACTGTTTTTT
CDR3 protein: CATSRVIGQGREKLFF

V gene: TRBV4-3
J gene: TRBJ2-3
D gene: TRBD2
clone size: few
CDR3 DNA: TGCGCCAGCAGCCAAGAATATCTTAGCGGGAGGGCCTTCGATACGCAGTATTTT
CDR3 protein: CASSQEYLSGRAFDTQYF

V gene: TRBV27
J gene: TRBJ1-1
D gene: .
clone size: .
CDR3 DNA: TGTGCCAGCAGTTTATCTGGCCGGGATGAAGAAGCTTTCTTT
CDR3 protein: CASSLSGRDEEAFF

V gene: TRBV19
J gene: TRBJ1-5
D gene: .
clone size: few
CDR3 DNA: TGTGCCAGTAGTGCGACAGGTGCTCAGCCCCAGCATTTT
CDR3 protein: CASSATGAQPQHF

V gene: TRBV5-6
J gene: TRBJ1-1
D gene: .
clone size: .
CDR3 DNA: TGTGCCAGCAGCTTTGGGTGGGGCGGTACTGAAGCTTTCTTT
CDR3 protein: CASSFGWGGTEAFF

V gene: TRBV4-1
J gene: TRBJ1-2
D gene: TRBD1
clone size: .
CDR3 DNA: TGCGCCAGCAGCCAAAGACAGGGGGCCATTGGCTACACCTTC
CDR3 protein: CASSQRQGAIGYTF

V gene: TRBV10-3
J gene: TRBJ2-3
D gene: TRBD2
clone size: .
CDR3 DNA: TGTGCCATCAGTGGTCCCCGGCTTGGGGGAGGGGACACAGATACGCAGTATTTT
CDR3 protein: CAISGPRLGGGDTDTQYF

V gene: TRBV6-6
J gene: TRBJ1-4
D gene: .
clone size: .
CDR3 DNA: TGTGCCAGCATCGGCCCGGGTCCCAACAATGAAAAACTGTTTTTT
CDR3 protein: CASIGPGPNNEKLFF

V gene: TRBV5-6
J gene: TRBJ1-2
D gene: TRBD1
clone size: .
CDR3 DNA: TGTGCCAGCAGCGGGGACAGGGAAGGGTATGGCTACACCTTC
CDR3 protein: CASSGDREGYGYTF

V gene: TRBV5-1
J gene: TRBJ2-5
D gene: .
clone size: .
CDR3 DNA: TGCGCCAGCAGCCCCCGAACTAGTTTTGGAGAGACCCAGTACTTC
CDR3 protein: CASSPRTSFGETQYF

V gene: TRBV7-9
J gene: TRBJ2-1
D gene: .
clone size: .
CDR3 DNA: TGTGCCAGCAGCTTGCCGGGAGCCTTCAATGAGCAGTTCTTC
CDR3 protein: CASSLPGAFNEQFF

V gene: TRBV15
J gene: TRBJ1-1
D gene: .
clone size: .
CDR3 DNA: TGTGCCACCAGCAGAGATATCAGCACTGAAGCTTTCTTT
CDR3 protein: CATSRDISTEAFF

V gene: TRBV9
J gene: TRBJ2-1
D gene: .
clone size: few
CDR3 DNA: TGTGCCAGCAGCGTAACATACAATGAGCAGTTCTTC
CDR3 protein: CASSVTYNEQFF

V gene: TRBV6-6
J gene: TRBJ2-1
D gene: .
clone size: once
CDR3 DNA: TGTGCCAGCAGTTACTCGCGGGACTCCTACAATGAGCAGTTCTTC
CDR3 protein: CASSYSRDSYNEQFF

V gene: TRBV25-1
J gene: TRBJ1-5
D gene: TRBD1
clone size: .
CDR3 DNA: TGTGCCAGCAGTGTGGGGACAGGGTATAATCAGCCCCAGCACTTT
CDR3 protein: CASSVGTGYNQPQHF

V gene: TRBV29-1
J gene: TRBJ2-7
D gene: TRBD2
clone size: few
CDR3 DNA: TGCAGCGTTGAAGGAGGCCAGGGAGGGTCCGAGCAGTACTTC
CDR3 protein: CSVEGGQGGSEQYF

V gene: TRBV29-1
J gene: TRBJ2-3
D gene: TRBD2
clone size: .
CDR3 DNA: TGCAGCGTTGAACTGACTAGCGGAGGTGATACGCAGTATTTT
CDR3 protein: CSVELTSGGDTQYF

V gene: TRBV28
J gene: TRBJ1-1
D gene: .
clone size: .
CDR3 DNA: TGTGCCAGCAGAGAGGTCCTGGACACTGAAGCTTTCTTT
CDR3 protein: CASREVLDTEAFF

V gene: TRBV19
J gene: TRBJ2-3
D gene: .
clone size: few
CDR3 DNA: TGTGCCAGTAGCCCAGGGATAGGGGGGGTCTACACAGATACGCAGTATTTT
CDR3 protein: CASSPGIGGVYTDTQYF

V gene: TRBV7-3
J gene: TRBJ2-3
D gene: TRBD2
clone size: .
CDR3 DNA: TGTGCCAGCAGCTTAACGAACGGGGGGGACCCAGATACGCAGTATTTT
CDR3 protein: CASSLTNGGDPDTQYF

V gene: TRBV4-3
J gene: TRBJ2-7
D gene: TRBD2
clone size: few
CDR3 DNA: TGCGCCAGCAGCCAAGCGAGTCGCGGGGGCGAGCAGTACTTC
CDR3 protein: CASSQASRGGEQYF

V gene: TRBV7-9
J gene: TRBJ2-7
D gene: .
clone size: .
CDR3 DNA: TGTGCCAGCAGCCAAAGACAGGACTCCTACGAGCAGTACTTC
CDR3 protein: CASSQRQDSYEQYF

V gene: TRBV7-2
J gene: TRBJ2-7
D gene: .
clone size: .
CDR3 DNA: TGTGCCAGCAGCTTACTACAGGGTCCCTACGAGCAGTACTTC
CDR3 protein: CASSLLQGPYEQYF

V gene: TRBV20-1
J gene: TRBJ1-1
D gene: .
clone size: .
CDR3 DNA: TGCAGTGCTAGAGATCCCGTTGAAGCTTTCTTT
CDR3 protein: CSARDPVEAFF

V gene: TRBV6-1
J gene: TRBJ2-2
D gene: .
clone size: .
CDR3 DNA: TGTGCCAGCATAGAGGCCCCGAACACCGGGGAGCTGTTTTTT
CDR3 protein: CASIEAPNTGELFF

V gene: TRBV6-1
J gene: TRBJ2-1
D gene: .
clone size: few
CDR3 DNA: TGTGCCAGCAGTCCCCAGGGGGGAACCTACAATGAGCAGTTCTTC
CDR3 protein: CASSPQGGTYNEQFF

V gene: TRBV29-1
J gene: TRBJ1-2
D gene: TRBD1
clone size: .
CDR3 DNA: TGCAGCGTTGGGACAGGTCGCTATGGCTACACCTTC
CDR3 protein: CSVGTGRYGYTF

V gene: TRBV6-1
J gene: TRBJ2-1
D gene: TRBD2
clone size: .
CDR3 DNA: TGTGCCAGCAGTGACGGCCTAGCGGGGGGCAATGAGCAGTTCTTC
CDR3 protein: CASSDGLAGGNEQFF

V gene: TRBV19
J gene: TRBJ2-7
D gene: TRBD1
clone size: .
CDR3 DNA: TGTGCCAGTAGTATCGGGGACAGGGTCCCCTACGAGCAGTACTTC
CDR3 protein: CASSIGDRVPYEQYF

V gene: TRBV28
J gene: TRBJ2-7
D gene: TRBD2
clone size: .
CDR3 DNA: TGTGCCAGCAGTTCCCTTTCTAGCGGGAGGGCCTACGAGCAGTACTTC
CDR3 protein: CASSSLSSGRAYEQYF

V gene: TRBV21-1
J gene: TRBJ2-2
D gene: .
clone size: .
CDR3 DNA: TGTGCCAGCAGCGGACTAGCGGGAGGGATCACCGGGGAGCTGTTTTTT
CDR3 protein: CASSGLAGGITGELFF

V gene: TRBV9
J gene: TRBJ2-3
D gene: .
clone size: once
CDR3 DNA: TGTGCCAGCAGCCCTAGCACAGATACGCAGTATTTT
CDR3 protein: CASSPSTDTQYF